Sequencing of this TCR beta chain was carried out in a study of T cells in Graves' hyperthyroidism and ophthalmopathy. Regions amplified from RNA transcripts were the TCR beta CDR3 regions. First-round RT-PCR targeting the TCR CDR3 was performed with the HTBI primer set. MiXCR was run by TCRdb on the multiplex PCR reads, yielding one entry per CDR3 protein. The table lists more than 500,000 distinct CDR3 sequences, 35% to 55% of them singletons. The V gene lost 7 bases and the J gene lost 4 bases, with 11 bases spanning the gap. This CDR3 is 13 amino acids long. Germline lookup yields CDR1 LNHDA and CDR2 SQIVND (reference sequence). At least ten counts were recorded for this clonotype.

Sequencing was carried out using peripheral blood or thyroid tissue (not recorded which). The clonotype comes from an adult woman with Graves' disease, either hyperthyroidism or ophthalmopathy (not recorded which). This chain uses TRBV19 with TRBJ1-3; tentative D call: TRBD1 (5 bases). The CDR3 DNA reads TGTGCCAGTACCAAGGGGCGAGGAAACACCATATATTTT. It encodes CASTKGRGNTIYF.